This T cell receptor (beta chain) was observed in a study of blood T cell repertoires in COVID-19. Looking at the study overall: PBMCs, B-cell-depleted T cells, or T cells were the source of the cDNA or gDNA that made up the material.

TCRdb's copy holds only in-frame clones and misses some; the assay was immunoSEQ multiplex PCR. The table records 250,000 to 300,000 clones, approximately 89% of them present only once. The V and J ends lost 2 bases and 1 base respectively, with 5 bases between them. Germline-derived CDR1 and CDR2 are GTSNPN and SVGIG (reference sequence). The CDR3 is made up of 12 amino acids. Recruitment covered roughly 22 US areas and drew participants whose ages spanned about 18 to 100 years. The sample comprised PBMCs or T cells enriched from blood (not recorded which). The sequence came from a woman in her fifties or sixties who had recovered from COVID-19. The chain has TRBV30 and TRBJ2-5, with unresolved D. CDR3 sequence reads: CAWSSLQETQYF. The CDR3, as DNA: TGTGCCTGGAGTAGCCTCCAAGAGACCCAGTACTTC.